This is a list of T cell receptor beta chains from one sample in a study of T cell repertoires in cytomegalovirus infection. MiXCR, run by TCRdb on the reads, gives a single entry per CDR3 protein. Of 200,000 to 300,000 distinct CDR3 sequences listed, roughly 12% are singletons. The material sequenced was PBMCs. Receptor source: a human donor in good health (CMV status not recorded). Some clones in this sample may be carry-over from other donors' samples. Each CDR3 is given with its conserved first and last residue. Fields, in order: J gene, V gene, CDR3 protein.

j_gene: TRBJ1-1
v_gene: TRBV27
CDR3aa: CASSPIWGDTEAFF

j_gene: TRBJ1-2
v_gene: TRBV12-3/TRBV12-4
CDR3aa: CASSPGTGGVGVYGYTF

j_gene: TRBJ1-1
v_gene: TRBV11-2
CDR3aa: CASSFRTQGGNTEAFF

j_gene: TRBJ2-2
v_gene: TRBV6-1
CDR3aa: CASSQHHTGELFF

j_gene: TRBJ2-7
v_gene: TRBV6-1
CDR3aa: CASSSDSAEQYF

j_gene: TRBJ1-5
v_gene: TRBV6-2/TRBV6-3
CDR3aa: CASEVAGEQPQHF

j_gene: TRBJ1-2
v_gene: TRBV19
CDR3aa: CASSRTGYGYTF

j_gene: TRBJ1-3
v_gene: TRBV28
CDR3aa: CASMDSRISGNTIYF

j_gene: TRBJ1-2
v_gene: TRBV28
CDR3aa: CASSPSGTHGLYGYTF

j_gene: TRBJ2-7
v_gene: TRBV19
CDR3aa: CASSETGGFAGGYEQYF

j_gene: TRBJ2-7
v_gene: TRBV20-1
CDR3aa: CSARDLRGQGYEQYF

j_gene: TRBJ1-2
v_gene: TRBV29-1
CDR3aa: CSARGTGDRYGYTF

j_gene: TRBJ1-1
v_gene: TRBV14
CDR3aa: CASSEGKRAFF

j_gene: TRBJ2-6
v_gene: TRBV12-5
CDR3aa: CASGTGQGASGANVLTF

j_gene: TRBJ2-7
v_gene: TRBV7-2
CDR3aa: CARRGSYEQYF

j_gene: TRBJ2-1
v_gene: TRBV6-2/TRBV6-3
CDR3aa: CASSYSPRGPGNEQFF